What follows are 3 T cell receptor beta chains derived from one specimen sequenced in a study of blood T cell repertoires in COVID-19. TCRdb's table, derived via immunoSEQ multiplex PCR, lists solely in-frame clones and lacks some. The repertoire holds 35,000 to 50,000 clones, with over 70% as singletons. The source material was peripheral blood. Receptors originate from a woman older than 75 with acute or convalescent COVID-19.

The chain has TRBV5-1 and TRBJ2-7; TRBD2 matches at 8 bases. The germline gives CDR1 SGHRS, CDR2 YFSETQ. CDR3 length: 16 residues. With 2 bases clipped from V and 1 base from J, the junction kept 8 bases outside the gene matches. The CDR3 bases are TGCGCCAGCAGCTTAGTGTTTAGCGGGGTTTCCTACGAGCAGTACTTC. Residues: CASSLVFSGVSYEQYF. Together with reference TRBV5-1 and TRBJ2-7, the CDR3 gives the full variable domain: KAGVTQTPRYLIKTRGQQVTLSCSPISGHRSVSWYQQTPGQGLQFLFEYFSETQRNKGNFPGRFSGRQFSNSRSEMNVSTLELGDSALYLCASSLVFSGVSYEQYFGPGTRLTVT.

The rearrangement uses TRBV4-1 and TRBJ1-1; TRBD1 matches 9 bases. This CDR3 contains 18 residues. The germline V gene has CDR1 MGHRA and CDR2 YSYEKL. V lost 2 bases and J lost 0; bases outside the gene matches: 10. CDR3 nucleotide sequence: TGCGCCAGCAGCCAACCGGGACAGGGTAGTCGATTGAACACTGAAGCTTTCTTT. Protein: CASSQPGQGSRLNTEAFF.

This clone was counted between two and nine times. The CDR3 loop reads CASSLSAGASYYYGYTF. CDR3 DNA sequence: TGTGCCAGCAGCTTGAGTGCAGGGGCGAGTTATTACTATGGCTACACCTTC. V gene TRBV5-5 combines with J gene TRBJ1-2, with D tentatively TRBD1 (6 bases). The V end lost 1 base, the J end lost 3 bases, and 19 bases lay between the germline ends. CDR3 length equals 17 residues. The germline V gene encodes CDR1 SGHKS and CDR2 YYEKEE (reference sequence).